The clone carrying this TCR beta chain was observed at least ten times. Antigen specificity is unknown. TCRdb used MiXCR to reprocess the 5' RACE reads, holding one entry per CDR3 protein. Among around 210,000 distinct CDR3 sequences listed, 8% to 10% were seen once. These data come from a study of CD8 T cells in ankylosing spondylitis. The CDR3 sequence is 14 residues long. The V end was cut by 2 bases, the J end by 1 base, with 8 bases between. From germline, CDR1 is SQVTM and CDR2 ANQGSEA. Study-wide results and limits: There was reportedly significant enrichment of clones that were disease-linked in matched ankylosing spondylitis synovial fluid.

The chain has TRBV29-1 and TRBJ2-2; D possibly corresponds to TRBD2 (6 bases). Sequencing input: blood, either unsorted or a sorted T cell fraction (not recorded which). The clonotype was recovered from a female donor with ankylosing spondylitis or in good health (not recorded which). CDR3 region: CSVEIGGNTGELFF. CDR3 DNA: TGCAGCGTTGAAATCGGGGGGAACACCGGGGAGCTGTTTTTT.